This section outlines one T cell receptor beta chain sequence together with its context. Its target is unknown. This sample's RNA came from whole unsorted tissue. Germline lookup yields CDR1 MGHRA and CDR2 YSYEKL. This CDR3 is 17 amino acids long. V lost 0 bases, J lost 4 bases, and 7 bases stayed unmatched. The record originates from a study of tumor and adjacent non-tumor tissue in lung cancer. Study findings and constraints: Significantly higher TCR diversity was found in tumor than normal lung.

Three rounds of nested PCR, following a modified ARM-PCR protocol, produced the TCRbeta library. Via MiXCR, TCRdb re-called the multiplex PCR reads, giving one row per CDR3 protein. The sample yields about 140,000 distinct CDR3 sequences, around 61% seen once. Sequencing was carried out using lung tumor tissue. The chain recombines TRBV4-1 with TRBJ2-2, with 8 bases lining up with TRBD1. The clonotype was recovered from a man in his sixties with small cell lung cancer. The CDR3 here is CASSQDGQGAGTGELFF. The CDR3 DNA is TGCGCCAGCAGCCAAGATGGTCAGGGGGCGGGCACCGGGGAGCTGTTTTTT.